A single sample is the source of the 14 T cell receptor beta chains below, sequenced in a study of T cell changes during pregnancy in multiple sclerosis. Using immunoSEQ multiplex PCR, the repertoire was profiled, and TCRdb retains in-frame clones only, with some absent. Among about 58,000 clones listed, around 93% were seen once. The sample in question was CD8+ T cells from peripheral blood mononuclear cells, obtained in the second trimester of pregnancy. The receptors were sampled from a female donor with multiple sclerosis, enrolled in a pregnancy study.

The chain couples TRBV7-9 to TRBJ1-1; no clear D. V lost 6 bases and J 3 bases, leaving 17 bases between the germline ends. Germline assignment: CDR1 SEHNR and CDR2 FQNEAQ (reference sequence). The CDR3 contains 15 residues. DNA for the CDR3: TGTGCCAGCAGTCTAGCTAGGAATCGAGACACTGAAGCTTTCTTT. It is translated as CASSLARNRDTEAFF.

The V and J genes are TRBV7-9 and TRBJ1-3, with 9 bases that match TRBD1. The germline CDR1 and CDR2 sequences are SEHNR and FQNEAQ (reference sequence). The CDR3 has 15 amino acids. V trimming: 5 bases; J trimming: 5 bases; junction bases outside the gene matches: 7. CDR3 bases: TGTGCCAGCAGCCGTACAGGGGGCTGGAGAAACACCATATATTTT. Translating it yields CASSRTGGWRNTIYF.

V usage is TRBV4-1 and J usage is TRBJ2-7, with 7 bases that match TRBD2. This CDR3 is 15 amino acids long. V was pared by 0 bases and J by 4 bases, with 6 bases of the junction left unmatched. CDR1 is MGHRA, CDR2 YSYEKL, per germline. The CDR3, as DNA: TGCGCCAGCAGCCAAGAGGGCGGGAGCGGGTACGAGCAGTACTTC. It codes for CASSQEGGSGYEQYF.

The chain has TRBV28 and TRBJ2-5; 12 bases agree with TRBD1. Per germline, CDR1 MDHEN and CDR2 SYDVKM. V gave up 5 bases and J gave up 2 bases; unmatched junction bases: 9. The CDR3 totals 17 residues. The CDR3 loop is CASSEGTGGGRQETQYF. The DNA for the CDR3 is TGTGCCAGCAGTGAAGGGACAGGGGGCGGCCGTCAAGAGACCCAGTACTTC.

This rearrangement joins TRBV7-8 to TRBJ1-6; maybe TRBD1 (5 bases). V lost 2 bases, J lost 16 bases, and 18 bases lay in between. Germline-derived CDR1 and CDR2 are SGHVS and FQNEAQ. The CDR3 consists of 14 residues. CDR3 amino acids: CASSLPRLGGLLHF. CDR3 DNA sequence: TGTGCCAGCAGCTTACCACGGCTCGGGGGTCTACTCCACTTT.

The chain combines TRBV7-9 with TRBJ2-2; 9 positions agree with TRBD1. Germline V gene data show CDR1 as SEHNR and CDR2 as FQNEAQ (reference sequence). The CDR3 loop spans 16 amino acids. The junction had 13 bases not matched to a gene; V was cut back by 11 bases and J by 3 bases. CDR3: CAVDYRDRAYTGELFF. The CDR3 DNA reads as TGTGCCGTCGACTATCGGGACAGGGCTTACACCGGGGAGCTGTTTTTT.

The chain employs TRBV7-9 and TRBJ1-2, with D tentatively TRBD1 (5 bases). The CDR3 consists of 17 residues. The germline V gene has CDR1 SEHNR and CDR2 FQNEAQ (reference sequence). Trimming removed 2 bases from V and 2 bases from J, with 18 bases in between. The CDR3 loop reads CASSLTVGGGPNYGYTF. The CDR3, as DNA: TGTGCCAGCAGCTTAACGGTTGGGGGAGGACCGAACTATGGCTACACCTTC.

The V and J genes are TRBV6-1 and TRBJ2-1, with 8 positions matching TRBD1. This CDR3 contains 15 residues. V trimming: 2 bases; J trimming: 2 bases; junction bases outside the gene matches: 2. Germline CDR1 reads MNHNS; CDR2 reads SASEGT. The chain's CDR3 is CASSEMGQAYNEQFF. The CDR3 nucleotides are TGTGCCAGCAGTGAAATGGGACAGGCCTACAATGAGCAGTTCTTC.

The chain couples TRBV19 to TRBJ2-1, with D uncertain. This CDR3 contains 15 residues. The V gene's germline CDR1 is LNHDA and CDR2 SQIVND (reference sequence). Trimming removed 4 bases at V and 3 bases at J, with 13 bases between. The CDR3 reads CASSKLPVGYNEQFF. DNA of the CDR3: TGTGCCAGTAGTAAACTCCCGGTCGGCTACAATGAGCAGTTCTTC.

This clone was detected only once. This CDR3 is CASSYSPTGIEETQYF. The CDR3 nucleotides read TGTGCCAGCAGTTACTCCCCGACAGGGATCGAAGAGACCCAGTACTTC. V usage is TRBV6-5 and J usage is TRBJ2-5; 7 bases align to TRBD1. Per the germline V gene, CDR1 is MNHEY and CDR2 is SVGAGI. The CDR3 loop spans 16 amino acids. J was trimmed by 3 bases and V by 0 bases; bases with no gene match: 7.

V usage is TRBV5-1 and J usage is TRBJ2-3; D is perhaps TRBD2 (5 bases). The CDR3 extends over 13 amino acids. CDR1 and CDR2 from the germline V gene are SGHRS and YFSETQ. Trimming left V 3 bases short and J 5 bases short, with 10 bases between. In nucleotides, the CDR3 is TGCGCCAGCAGCTCGGGGATGAAAGATACGCAGTATTTT. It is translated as CASSSGMKDTQYF.

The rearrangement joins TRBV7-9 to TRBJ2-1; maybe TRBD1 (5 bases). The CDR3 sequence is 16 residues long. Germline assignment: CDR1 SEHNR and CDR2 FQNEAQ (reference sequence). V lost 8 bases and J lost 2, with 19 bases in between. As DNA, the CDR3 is TGTGCCAGCCAAGGGGCCCAACAGTCCCCCTACAATGAGCAGTTCTTC. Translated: CASQGAQQSPYNEQFF.

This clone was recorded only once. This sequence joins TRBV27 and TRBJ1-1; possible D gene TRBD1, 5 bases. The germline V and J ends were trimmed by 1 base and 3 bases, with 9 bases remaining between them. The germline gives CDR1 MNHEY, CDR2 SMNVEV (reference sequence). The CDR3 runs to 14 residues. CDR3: CASSLWAGHTEAFF. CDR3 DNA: TGTGCCAGCAGTTTATGGGCAGGGCACACTGAAGCTTTCTTT.

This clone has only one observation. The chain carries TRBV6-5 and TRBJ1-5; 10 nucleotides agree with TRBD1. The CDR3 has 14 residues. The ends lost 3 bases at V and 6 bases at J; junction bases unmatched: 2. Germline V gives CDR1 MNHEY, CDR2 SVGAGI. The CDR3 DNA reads TGTGCCAGCAGTTATGGACAGGGGGTTCAGCCCCAGCATTTT. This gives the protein CASSYGQGVQPQHF.